The present TCR beta chain was sequenced within a study of shared clonotypes between healthy human individuals. As for the study in general: Every donor yielded three CD4 naive, three CD4 memory, two CD8 naive and one CD8 memory plate.

Remarks on this clone: Its antigen is undetermined.

Free of recent acute infections or vaccinations, the donors were healthy HIV-negative adults. It was across several immunoSEQ plates that each subset's genomic DNA was evenly split. Assay: immunoSEQ multiplex PCR; the TCRdb copy retains only in-frame clones and omits some. The sample consists of more than 2 million clones, 95% of them appearing once. Germline V lookup: CDR1 SNHLY, CDR2 FYNNEI. With V trimmed by 8 bases and J by 4 bases, 6 bases remained unmatched. There are 14 residues in the CDR3. General study points: What naive subsets generally showed was a larger estimated richness than memory subsets showed.

The sequenced material came from naive CD4+ T cells sorted from blood. Regarding subset: CD45RA+ positively selected. The chain uses TRBV2 and TRBJ2-5, with TRBD1 matching over 11 bases. The receptor comes from a man aged 18 to 35 in good health. This CDR3 is CASQGQGAPETQYF. The CDR3 DNA reads TGTGCCAGCCAAGGACAGGGGGCCCCAGAGACCCAGTACTTC.